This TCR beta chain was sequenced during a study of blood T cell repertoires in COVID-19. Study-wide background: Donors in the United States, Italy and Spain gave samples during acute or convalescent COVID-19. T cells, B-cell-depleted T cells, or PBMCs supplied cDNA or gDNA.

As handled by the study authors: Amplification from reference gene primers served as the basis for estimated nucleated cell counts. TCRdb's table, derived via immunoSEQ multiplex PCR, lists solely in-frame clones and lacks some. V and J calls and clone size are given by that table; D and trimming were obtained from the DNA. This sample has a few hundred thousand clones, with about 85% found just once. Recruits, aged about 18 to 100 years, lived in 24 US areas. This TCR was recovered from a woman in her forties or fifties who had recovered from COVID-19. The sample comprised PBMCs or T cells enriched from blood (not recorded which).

The CDR3 DNA reads TGTGCCAGCAGCCCGCCCATAGGGGCGAGACGGATAGTAACCGGGGAGCTGTTTTTT. Protein: CASSPPIGARRIVTGELFF. This rearrangement joins TRBV11-2 to TRBJ2-2, with D possibly being TRBD1 (5 bases). This CDR3 region has 19 residues. The ends were cut back, 5 bases at V and 5 bases at J, with 27 bases in the middle. Germline assignment: CDR1 SGHAT and CDR2 FQNNGV.